The 15 T cell receptor beta chains reported below all come from one sample, sequenced in a study of human T cells and chemical hapten exposure. TCRdb re-called the RACE reads with MiXCR, one entry per CDR3 protein. The sample carries around 150,000 distinct CDR3 sequences, 14% recorded once. Time point here: patch test 1, 2 weeks after DPC sensitization. Treatment of the sample: therapeutic diphenylcyclopropenone sensitization with weekly scalp DPC. The sample here was whole blood, taken in connection with sensitization to the hapten diphenylcyclopropenone (DPC). The source is a woman between 25 and 40 years old with alopecia areata. Some clones in this sample may be carry-over from other donors' samples.

This clonotype has just one count. The chain links TRBV6-1 to TRBJ1-1; the D gene is possibly TRBD1 (5 bases). Trimming shortened V by 6 bases and J by 4 bases, and 12 bases separated the two germline ends. Germline loops: CDR1 MNHNS, CDR2 SASEGT. The CDR3 is 13 residues long. As DNA, the CDR3 is TGTGCCAGCAGCTCGACAGTAACCACTGAAGCTTTCTTT. It encodes CASSSTVTTEAFF.

This clonotype was observed a few times. The V gene is TRBV12-3 or TRBV12-4, the J gene TRBJ2-5; D gene unclear. The CDR3 is 13 residues long. With 6 bases removed from V and 1 base from J, the gap between germline ends came to 9 bases. The CDR3 sequence is CASRKQIQETQYF. CDR3 bases: TGTGCCAGCAGGAAACAGATCCAAGAGACCCAGTACTTC.

The V gene is TRBV3-1, the J gene TRBJ2-7; TRBD2 agrees at 9 bases. Germline lookup yields CDR1 LGHDT and CDR2 YNNKEL (reference sequence). The CDR3 contains 15 residues. V lost 0 bases, J lost 6 bases, and 6 bases stayed unmatched. DNA for the CDR3: TGTGCCAGCAGCCAAGATGCTAGCGGGACTCGCGAGCAGTACTTC. It is translated as CASSQDASGTREQYF.

The J gene is TRBJ1-1, the V gene TRBV7-2; D remains unclear. The CDR3 contains 13 residues. V was pared by 1 base and J by 7 bases, with 10 bases between. Germline lookup yields CDR1 SGHTA and CDR2 FQGNSA. CDR3 amino acids: CASSLEELREAFF. CDR3 DNA: TGTGCCAGCAGCTTAGAGGAGCTGCGTGAAGCTTTCTTT.

This clonotype was observed a few times. The rearrangement uses TRBV30 and TRBJ2-6, with a tentative D call TRBD2 (5 bases). Looked up from germline, CDR1 is GTSNPN and CDR2 is SVGIG (reference sequence). CDR3 size: 18 residues. Trimming stripped 2 bases from V and 0 bases from J, with 17 bases between. For the CDR3, the DNA is TGTGCCTGGAGTCGACTATTGATTACAGACTCTGGGGCCAACGTCCTGACTTTC. As protein: CAWSRLLITDSGANVLTF.

This clonotype was seen repeatedly, ten times or more. The chain links TRBV13 to TRBJ2-2, with unresolved D. Germline lookup yields CDR1 PRHDT and CDR2 FYEKMQ (reference sequence). The CDR3 extends over 14 amino acids. V lost 4 bases and J 2 bases, leaving 8 bases between the germline ends. Here the CDR3 reads CASSSLRNTGELFF. The CDR3 nucleotides read TGTGCCAGCAGCTCCCTACGAAACACCGGGGAGCTGTTTTTT.

This clonotype was recorded many times. The chain employs TRBV6-1 and TRBJ2-7, with unresolved D. Germline loops: CDR1 MNHNS, CDR2 SASEGT. V was shortened by 6 bases and J by 4 bases, with 16 bases between the two germline ends. The CDR3 runs to 14 residues. This CDR3 is CASRAIQIIYEQYF. CDR3 sequence (DNA): TGTGCCAGCAGGGCCATACAGATAATTTACGAGCAGTACTTC.

This clonotype was counted only a few times. J is TRBJ1-1 and V is TRBV30; weak D call: TRBD1 (6 bases). This CDR3 has 12 residues. The V and J ends lost 1 base and 8 bases respectively, with 11 bases between them. Germline CDR1 and CDR2: GTSNPN and SVGIG (reference sequence). In nucleotides, the CDR3 is TGTGCCTGGAGTGACCAGGGGATCGAAGCTTTCTTT. Translation: CAWSDQGIEAFF.

The V gene is TRBV20-1, the J gene TRBJ1-1, with a tentative D call TRBD1 (5 bases). The CDR3 runs 13 residues. Germline V lookup: CDR1 DFQATT, CDR2 SNEGSKA (reference sequence). Trimming left V 6 bases short and J 3 bases short, with 14 bases between. The DNA for the CDR3 is TGCAGTGCAGTGACAGACATTGACACTGAAGCTTTCTTT. Translating it yields CSAVTDIDTEAFF.

This clonotype was counted only a few times. V and J are TRBV7-9 and TRBJ2-1, with D maybe TRBD1 (6 bases). V was trimmed by 6 bases and J by 6 bases, leaving 15 bases between them. Germline CDR1 and CDR2: SEHNR and FQNEAQ (reference sequence). CDR3 length: 14 residues. CDR3 nucleotide sequence: TGTGCCAGCAGGGTGACAGGTGTTGGCAATGAGCAGTTCTTC. Encoded protein: CASRVTGVGNEQFF.

This clonotype was recorded many times. The chain joins TRBV20-1 to TRBJ2-3; TRBD2 might be the D (6 bases). The germline V and J ends were trimmed by 6 bases and 1 base, with 17 bases remaining between them. The CDR3 contains 15 residues. Germline lookup yields CDR1 DFQATT and CDR2 SNEGSKA (reference sequence). CDR3 nucleotides: TGCAGTGCCCGAGGTCTGGCGGGGCGCACAGATACGCAGTATTTT. Protein sequence: CSARGLAGRTDTQYF.

This clonotype was counted a few times. The rearrangement joins TRBV29-1 to TRBJ2-7; D call uncertain. V shed 4 bases and J shed 2 bases, with 9 bases lying between them. The length of the CDR3 is 12 residues. CDR1 and CDR2 (germline): SQVTM, ANQGSEA. The CDR3 loop is CSVVGEPYEQYF. CDR3 coding DNA: TGCAGCGTTGTTGGGGAACCCTACGAGCAGTACTTC.

CDR3: CASSLKINSPLHF. For the CDR3, the DNA is TGTGCCAGCAGCTTAAAAATTAACTCACCCCTCCACTTT. The chain has TRBV7-3 and TRBJ1-6; no clear D. V was clipped by 1 base and J by 10 bases, with 8 bases between them. Germline V gene sequence: CDR1 SGHTA, CDR2 FQGTGA. This CDR3 comprises 13 residues.

The rearrangement uses TRBV9 and TRBJ2-7; a possible D gene is TRBD2 (5 bases). CDR3 length: 14 residues. The V and J ends lost 2 bases and 3 bases respectively, with 12 bases between them. The V gene's germline CDR1 is SGDLS and CDR2 YYNGEE. The chain's CDR3 is CASSVSHDYYEQYF. As DNA, the CDR3 is TGTGCCAGCAGCGTCAGTCATGACTACTACGAGCAGTACTTC.

The chain employs TRBV9 and TRBJ2-3; TRBD2 matches 10 bases. V shed 0 bases and J 8 bases; nucleotides not matched to a gene: 15. CDR1 is SGDLS, CDR2 YYNGEE, per germline. This CDR3 is built from 18 residues. In nucleotides, the CDR3 is TGTGCCAGCAGCGTAGAAGATCGGCTAGCGGGAGCGGAGGGTACGCAGTATTTT. Its protein is CASSVEDRLAGAEGTQYF.